This T cell receptor beta chain was sequenced during a study of cytomegalovirus exposure and HLA in healthy donors. Primers included in the PCR were 60 Vbeta and 13 Jbeta primers. The data were produced by immunoSEQ multiplex PCR, yet TCRdb's version contains in-frame clones alone and is incomplete. The data show about 120,000 clones, more than 60% seen once. This clone was observed a few times. Its cognate antigen is unknown. Findings and limits, study-wide: TCR beta sequences numbering fewer than 20,000 were associated with HLA alleles at 0.05 false discovery rate in a later analysis. It has been reported that TCR beta sequences accurately predicted the HLA-A and HLA-B alleles of most subjects.

The length of the CDR3 is 13 residues. The ends were cut back, 2 bases at V and 4 bases at J, with 11 bases in the middle. Germline V gene data show CDR1 as GTSNPN and CDR2 as SVGIG (reference sequence). The V gene is TRBV30, the J gene TRBJ2-5; D unclear. Material for sequencing was PBMCs. This sequence originates from a woman aged 40-49 years in good health and CMV-seronegative. The CDR3 bases are TGTGCCTGGAGTCGCCAGGCTGGAGAGACCCAGTACTTC. Amino acid sequence: CAWSRQAGETQYF.